The entry below gives a single T cell receptor beta chain sequence along with its context. Germline V gene data show CDR1 as MNHNS and CDR2 as SASEGT. There are 13 residues in the CDR3. V gave up 4 bases and J gave up 0 bases, with 4 bases separating them. The data belong to a study of technical replicates of blood from a handful of donors. The assay was immunoSEQ multiplex PCR, and TCRdb's table has in-frame clones only and misses some. The sample holds 55,000 to 75,000 clones; roughly 95% are singletons and the top ten take less than 3.5%. The sample taken for sequencing was PBMCs. The gene calls are TRBV6-1 and TRBJ1-5; D not resolved. This TCR was recovered from a human donor in good health. Some clones in this sample may be carry-over from other donors' samples. CDR3 amino acids: CASSVYSNQPQHF. The DNA for the CDR3 is TGTGCCAGCAGTGTGTATAGCAATCAGCCCCAGCATTTT.